Below are 25 T cell receptor beta chains sequenced from a single sample in a study of blood T cell repertoires in COVID-19. Assay: immunoSEQ multiplex PCR; the TCRdb copy retains only in-frame clones and omits some. The sample shows about 300,000 clones, just over 85% of them seen only once. Sequencing input: PBMCs or T cells enriched from blood (not recorded which). These receptors all come from a man aged 25 to 45 who had recovered from COVID-19.

The gene calls are TRBV6-5 and TRBJ2-7; 11 bases map to TRBD2. V was pared by 4 bases and J by 2 bases, with 7 bases of the junction left unmatched. Germline V gene data show CDR1 as MNHEY and CDR2 as SVGAGI. This CDR3 region has 16 residues. In nucleotides, the CDR3 is TGTGCCAGCAGTTCCTTGACTAGCGGGACAACCTACGAGCAGTACTTC. Encoded protein: CASSSLTSGTTYEQYF.

About this clone itself: Its ends do not fully match the called genes, so a read error is possible. V gene TRBV7-9 combines with J gene TRBJ1-1; unclear D gene. The germline CDR1 and CDR2 sequences are SEHNR and FQNEAQ (reference sequence). The CDR3 is made up of 13 amino acids. For the CDR3, the DNA is TGTGCCAGCAGCTTTCCCCGAAACAGTGAAGCTTTCTTT. Translating it yields CASSFPRNSEAFF.

The chain has TRBV2 and TRBJ2-5, with 12 bases lining up with TRBD2. The V segment lost 10 bases and the J segment 1 base; nucleotides outside the gene matches: 16. Germline V gene sequence: CDR1 SNHLY, CDR2 FYNNEI. This CDR3 is 18 amino acids long. CDR3 in DNA: TGTGCCAACCGAAACTTAGGAGGACTAGCGGGGCCCCAAGAGACCCAGTACTTC. This gives the protein CANRNLGGLAGPQETQYF.

This clone was observed a single time. This chain connects TRBV15 to TRBJ2-4, with 7 nucleotides matching TRBD2. The V segment lost 4 bases and the J segment 0 bases; nucleotides outside the gene matches: 9. The CDR3 totals 17 residues. Germline V gene data show CDR1 as LNHNV and CDR2 as YYDKDF (reference sequence). The CDR3 DNA follows: TGTGCCACCAGCACCCCAGCGGGATACCTAGCCAAAAACATTCAGTACTTC. This codes for CATSTPAGYLAKNIQYF.

In the case of this clone: This same CDR3 is encoded by further DNA sequences in the sample. V is TRBV5-1 and J is TRBJ1-6; D call uncertain. Germline V lookup: CDR1 SGHRS, CDR2 YFSETQ. The CDR3 consists of 15 residues. Trimming left V 0 bases short and J 5 bases short, with 9 bases between. The CDR3 DNA reads as TGCGCCAGCAGCTTGGCGGGGATCGATAATTCACCCCTCCACTTT. As protein: CASSLAGIDNSPLHF. The full variable domain, in which reference TRBV5-1 and TRBJ1-6 provide the parts outside the CDR3, is KAGVTQTPRYLIKTRGQQVTLSCSPISGHRSVSWYQQTPGQGLQFLFEYFSETQRNKGNFPGRFSGRQFSNSRSEMNVSTLELGDSALYLCASSLAGIDNSPLHFGNGTRLTVT.

The CDR3 loop reads CAKLSGTGIIYGYTF. The CDR3 coding sequence is TGCGCCAAACTCTCCGGGACAGGGATCATCTATGGCTACACCTTC. The rearrangement joins TRBV5-1 to TRBJ1-2; 9 nucleotides align to TRBD1. The V gene's germline CDR1 is SGHRS and CDR2 YFSETQ. V trimming: 9 bases; J trimming: 4 bases; junction bases outside the gene matches: 13. The CDR3 is 15 residues long.

CDR3 nucleotides: TGTGCCAGCAGTTCGGACAGGGGGAAAGAGACCCAGTACTTC. Encoded protein: CASSSDRGKETQYF. The chain uses TRBV6-2 or TRBV6-3 and TRBJ2-5, with 10 positions matching TRBD1. Germline V gene lookup returns CDR1 MNHEY and CDR2 SVGEGT. With 4 bases clipped from V and 3 bases from J, the junction kept 2 bases outside the gene matches. The CDR3 has 14 amino acids.

This chain uses TRBV29-1 with TRBJ2-3; D unclear. Deletions cut 6 bases from V and 3 bases from J, with 7 bases between. Per germline, CDR1 SQVTM and CDR2 ANQGSEA. This CDR3 has 11 amino acids. The CDR3 nucleotides read TGCAGCGTGGGCCCGACAGATACGCAGTATTTT. This sequence encodes CSVGPTDTQYF.

The V call is TRBV11-2, the J call TRBJ2-5; TRBD2 agrees at 8 bases. From germline, CDR1 is SGHAT and CDR2 FQNNGV. The CDR3 has 14 amino acids. After removal of 1 base from V and 6 bases from J, the junction contained 4 bases not matched to a gene. The CDR3 region has the DNA TGTGCCAGCAGCTTAGCGGGAGGGCCACAGACCCAGTACTTC. Protein sequence: CASSLAGGPQTQYF. The full variable domain, in which reference TRBV11-2 and TRBJ2-5 provide the parts outside the CDR3, is EAGVAQSPRYKIIEKRQSVAFWCNPISGHATLYWYQQILGQGPKLLIQFQNNGVVDDSQLPKDRFSAERLKGVDSTLKIQPAKLEDSAVYLCASSLAGGPQTQYFGPGTRLLVL.

This clone was detected a few times. The chain joins TRBV27 to TRBJ2-2; the D is unclear. The CDR3 contains 12 residues. Germline-derived CDR1 and CDR2 are MNHEY and SMNVEV (reference sequence). The V and J ends lost 6 bases and 4 bases respectively, with 6 bases between them. CDR3 sequence reads: CASSSFTGELFF. The CDR3 DNA follows: TGTGCCAGCAGCTCCTTCACCGGGGAGCTGTTTTTT.

The J gene is TRBJ2-7, the V gene TRBV29-1; perhaps TRBD1 as D (6 bases). CDR1 SQVTM and CDR2 ANQGSEA come from the germline V gene. Between the trimmed V and J ends, which lost 3 bases and 2 bases, there was a span of 17 bases. This CDR3 region has 15 residues. DNA for the CDR3: TGCAGCGTTGAGGGGAAGGGGGTTGCCACCTACGAGCAGTACTTC. This sequence encodes CSVEGKGVATYEQYF.

In its sample, this clone was seen once. The chain joins TRBV7-8 to TRBJ2-7; 13 bases are shared with TRBD2. This CDR3 region has 15 residues. Germline V CDR1 and CDR2: SGHVS, FQNEAQ. The J segment lost 10 bases and the V segment lost 4 bases, leaving 10 bases of the junction unmatched. DNA of the CDR3: TGTGCCAGCAGCTCCCCCTCCGGGACTAGCGGGAACCAGTACTTC. This translates into CASSSPSGTSGNQYF.

The chain has TRBV2 and TRBJ2-2, with 9 bases identical to TRBD1. The CDR3 is made up of 15 amino acids. The germline gives CDR1 SNHLY, CDR2 FYNNEI. Trimming removed 5 bases from V and 8 bases from J; junction bases left unmatched: 9. The DNA of the CDR3 is TGTGCCAGCAGTAGATCCGGGACAGGGTCTGGGGAGCTGTTTTTT. It yields the protein CASSRSGTGSGELFF.

CDR3 sequence: CASSPPVTEAFF. CDR3 DNA: TGTGCCAGCAGCCCCCCGGTTACTGAAGCTTTCTTT. The gene calls are TRBV7-9 and TRBJ1-1; D is unresolved. V shed 5 bases and J shed 5 bases, with 9 bases lying between them. The CDR3 has 12 residues. Germline CDR1 is SEHNR and CDR2 is FQNEAQ (reference sequence).

The chain uses TRBV7-2 and TRBJ2-7; 9 bases align to TRBD2. Per the germline V gene, CDR1 is SGHTA and CDR2 is FQGNSA. The CDR3 spans 14 residues. V gave up 1 base and J gave up 4 bases; unmatched junction bases: 2. The CDR3 region has the DNA TGTGCCAGCAGCTTAGGTCTAGCGGGGTACGAGCAGTACTTC. It is translated as CASSLGLAGYEQYF. Full variable domain (remainder filled in from reference TRBV7-2 and TRBJ2-7): GAGVSQSPSNKVTEKGKDVELRCDPISGHTALYWYRQSLGQGLEFLIYFQGNSAPDKSGLPSDRFSAERTGGSVSTLTIQRTQQEDSAVYLCASSLGLAGYEQYFGPGTRLTVT.

The gene calls are TRBV24-1 and TRBJ2-1; 9 bases map to TRBD2. Trimming at V came to 3 bases and at J to 7 bases, leaving 3 bases not matched to a gene. The CDR3 spans 14 residues. Germline V gene data show CDR1 as KGHDR and CDR2 as SFDVKD. The CDR3 loop reads CATSDSGRTNEQFF. DNA for the CDR3: TGTGCCACCAGTGATAGCGGGAGGACGAATGAGCAGTTCTTC.

For this clone: One end of the junction fails to match germline, which may point to a read error. This chain connects TRBV24-1 to TRBJ2-2, with D tentatively TRBD2 (5 bases). This CDR3 has 17 residues. Germline V gene lookup returns CDR1 KGHDR and CDR2 SFDVKD. CDR3 region: CAPSRSQLLEVTGELFF. The CDR3 nucleotides are TGTGCCCCCAGTCGGAGTCAGTTACTAGAGGTCACCGGGGAGCTGTTTTTT.

The chain combines TRBV30 with TRBJ2-7; TRBD1 might be the D (6 bases). The CDR3 extends over 13 amino acids. V gave up 3 bases and J gave up 5 bases, with 14 bases separating them. The V gene's germline CDR1 is GTSNPN and CDR2 SVGIG (reference sequence). The CDR3 sequence: CAWSQGIWDEQYF. CDR3 nucleotide sequence: TGTGCCTGGAGCCAGGGGATTTGGGACGAGCAGTACTTC.

The count of this clone is one. V gene TRBV25-1 combines with J gene TRBJ2-4; weak D call: TRBD1 (6 bases). The CDR3 has 15 amino acids. CDR1 is MGHDK and CDR2 is SYGVNS in the germline V gene. The V end was cut by 4 bases, the J end by 7 bases, with 17 bases between. The CDR3 is CASSGVSGQRNIQYF. The CDR3 DNA sequence: TGTGCCAGCAGTGGAGTCTCCGGACAGAGGAACATTCAGTACTTC.

The chain links TRBV28 to TRBJ1-2; possibly TRBD1 for D (5 bases). Germline V CDR1 and CDR2: MDHEN, SYDVKM. V was clipped by 2 bases and J by 4 bases, with 11 bases between them. The length of the CDR3 is 14 residues. The CDR3 nucleotides are TGTGCCAGCAGTTTAAAGTTAACAGGCTATGGCTACACCTTC. It encodes CASSLKLTGYGYTF.

The chain recombines TRBV5-1 with TRBJ2-7; 11 nucleotides line up with TRBD1. Germline assignment: CDR1 SGHRS and CDR2 YFSETQ. Trimming at V came to 7 bases and at J to 0 bases, leaving 6 bases not matched to a gene. The CDR3 has 15 amino acids. Written as DNA, the CDR3 is TGCGCCAGCGGACAGGGGGCTCTTTTCTCCTACGAGCAGTACTTC. Translating gives CASGQGALFSYEQYF.

The gene calls are TRBV15 and TRBJ2-1; TRBD2 matches at 7 bases. V shed 8 bases and J 4 bases; nucleotides not matched to a gene: 11. Germline loops: CDR1 LNHNV, CDR2 YYDKDF (reference sequence). This CDR3 is built from 15 residues. CDR3 sequence: CATSITGGSYNEQFF. CDR3 nucleotide sequence: TGTGCCACCTCAATTACGGGAGGCTCATACAATGAGCAGTTCTTC.

This chain connects TRBV9 to TRBJ2-5, with D unclear. V lost 4 bases and J lost 6, with 16 bases in between. The CDR3 contains 14 residues. Germline V CDR1 and CDR2: SGDLS, YYNGEE. CDR3 residues: CASSPRGYEKTQYF. The CDR3, as DNA: TGTGCCAGCAGCCCGCGCGGCTACGAGAAGACCCAGTACTTC.

The DNA of the CDR3 is TGTGCCAGCAGGAAAGGGACTACCGGGGGGGAAAACATTCAGTACTTC. It specifies CASRKGTTGGENIQYF. This chain uses TRBV2 with TRBJ2-4; 8 bases align to TRBD2. The CDR3 runs 16 residues. J gave up 5 bases and V 6 bases, and 12 bases lay outside the gene matches. From germline, CDR1 is SNHLY and CDR2 FYNNEI.

This chain links TRBV29-1 with TRBJ1-4; D might be TRBD1 (5 bases). The CDR3 sequence is 12 residues long. Germline lookup yields CDR1 SQVTM and CDR2 ANQGSEA. Between the trimmed V and J ends, which lost 0 bases and 12 bases, there was a span of 11 bases. In DNA form, the CDR3 reads TGCAGCGTTGAAGATCCAGGGCCGGAACTGTTTTTT. Protein sequence: CSVEDPGPELFF.